These 32 T cell receptor beta chains share one sample of origin, sequenced in a study of CDR3 diversity in severe acne. TCRdb processed the PCR reads anew with MiXCR; each CDR3 protein has one entry. The data show more than 70,000 distinct CDR3 sequences, roughly 52% seen once. Sequenced sample: blood. All receptors come from a male donor in good health, serving as a control.

The gene calls are TRBV19 and TRBJ1-5; D unresolved. The CDR3 length is 13 residues. Trimming removed 3 bases from V and 5 bases from J, with 8 bases in between. Germline CDR1 and CDR2: LNHDA and SQIVND (reference sequence). CDR3 bases: TGTGCCAGTAGTATTCAGGTCCATCAGCCCCAGCATTTT. Translating it yields CASSIQVHQPQHF.

The chain joins TRBV5-6 to TRBJ1-5; D possibly corresponds to TRBD1 (6 bases). Trimming removed 4 bases from V and 7 bases from J, with 33 bases in between. CDR1 is SGHDT, CDR2 YYEEEE, per germline. The CDR3 runs to 20 residues. The CDR3, as DNA: TGTGCCAGCAGCACGTCGCCGTCAAGGCGAGGGGGGCAGGTACGGCAGCCCCAGCATTTT. Translating gives CASSTSPSRRGGQVRQPQHF.

This clonotype was counted a single time. This chain uses TRBV6-4 with TRBJ2-3; 9 bases line up with TRBD2. Germline V gives CDR1 MRHNA, CDR2 SNTAGT. This CDR3 has 15 amino acids. The V gene end was trimmed by 4 bases and the J gene end by 4 bases; junction bases not matched to a gene: 6. CDR3 region: CASSGGTSNADTQYF. CDR3 nucleotides: TGTGCCAGCAGTGGGGGGACTAGCAATGCAGATACGCAGTATTTT.

The sample holds one count of this clonotype. The chain joins TRBV29-1 to TRBJ1-4, with D tentatively TRBD1 (6 bases). The CDR3 sequence is 14 residues long. From germline, CDR1 is SQVTM and CDR2 ANQGSEA. V lost 4 bases and J lost 4, with 13 bases in between. CDR3 nucleotides: TGCAGCGTTGCCGGGGGGCGGTTTAATGAAAAACTGTTTTTT. It yields the protein CSVAGGRFNEKLFF.

The V and J genes are TRBV9 and TRBJ2-2, with 11 bases aligning to TRBD2. From germline, CDR1 is SGDLS and CDR2 YYNGEE. The CDR3 is made up of 15 amino acids. V trimming: 5 bases; J trimming: 3 bases; junction bases outside the gene matches: 3. CDR3: CASRPSGRYTGELFF. CDR3 coding DNA: TGTGCCAGCAGGCCTAGCGGGAGGTACACCGGGGAGCTGTTTTTT.

This clonotype was seen many times. This CDR3 is CSARDGSGEINEQFF. As DNA, the CDR3 is TGCAGTGCTAGAGATGGGTCTGGCGAGATCAATGAGCAGTTCTTC. The chain couples TRBV20-1 to TRBJ2-1; D is ambiguous. This CDR3 region has 15 residues. Per germline, CDR1 DFQATT and CDR2 SNEGSKA (reference sequence). V gave up 0 bases and J gave up 6 bases, with 15 bases separating them.

This chain connects TRBV10-3 to TRBJ2-6; D is possibly TRBD1 (5 bases). The CDR3 consists of 16 residues. Trimming took off 2 bases at V and 4 bases at J, with 12 bases between the two ends. Looked up from germline, CDR1 is ENHRY and CDR2 is SYGVKD. The CDR3 protein is CAISEQAGPGANVLTF. For the CDR3, the DNA is TGTGCCATCAGTGAGCAAGCAGGGCCAGGGGCCAACGTCCTGACTTTC.

The rearrangement uses TRBV29-1 and TRBJ1-2, with D uncertain. The CDR3 is 14 residues long. CDR1 is SQVTM and CDR2 is ANQGSEA in the germline V gene. V dropped 0 bases and J dropped 0 bases, with 8 bases sitting between them. The CDR3 loop reads CSVEERLANYGYTF. CDR3 DNA: TGCAGCGTTGAAGAACGGTTAGCTAACTATGGCTACACCTTC. The full variable domain, its missing parts supplied by reference TRBV29-1 and TRBJ1-2, is SAVISQKPSRDICQRGTSLTIQCQVDSQVTMMFWYRQQPGQSLTLIATANQGSEATYESGFVIDKFPISRPNLTFSTLTVSNMSPEDSSIYLCSVEERLANYGYTFGSGTRLTVV.

Comment on this clonotype: A junction boundary mismatches the germline segment, possibly from a read error. The chain joins TRBV11-3 to TRBJ2-7; 7 bases map to TRBD1. There are 12 residues in the CDR3. Germline-derived CDR1 and CDR2 are SGHNT and YENEEA. CDR3 region: CASPSQGERPLF. CDR3 bases: TGTGCCAGCCCCTCCCAGGGGGAACGGCCCCTATTC.

Concerning this clonotype: A much larger clonotype is one base distant, so this may be a read error. The chain carries TRBV6-4 and TRBJ2-2; a weak D match, TRBD2 (5 bases). Germline V gene sequence: CDR1 MRHNA, CDR2 SNTAGT. The CDR3 contains 13 residues. CDR3 sequence (DNA): TGTGCCAGCAGTGACGGGAGCACCAGGGAGCTGTTTTTT. This translates into CASSDGSTRELFF.

This clonotype has a count of ten or more. This chain uses TRBV2 with TRBJ2-5, with D uncertain. Per the germline V gene, CDR1 is SNHLY and CDR2 is FYNNEI. This CDR3 region has 12 residues. Deletions cut 6 bases from V and 0 bases from J, with 5 bases between. The DNA of the CDR3 is TGTGCCAGCAGGTCGGACCAAGAGACCCAGTACTTC. Amino acids: CASRSDQETQYF.

The CDR3 protein is CASSTTGGNSPLHF. Here the CDR3 DNA reads TGTGCCAGCAGTACGACAGGGGGGAATTCACCCCTCCACTTT. V usage is TRBV12-3 or TRBV12-4 and J usage is TRBJ1-6, with TRBD1 matching 9 bases. The CDR3 is 14 residues long. Germline trimming cut 5 bases from V and 7 bases from J; bases unmatched to any gene: 3.

This clonotype was found a few times. In nucleotides, the CDR3 is TGTGCCACCAGCAGAGTTTCGGGGAGCTCCTATAATTCACCCCTCCACTTT. Translation gives CATSRVSGSSYNSPLHF. V and J are TRBV15 and TRBJ1-6; D uncertain. Germline loops: CDR1 LNHNV, CDR2 YYDKDF (reference sequence). CDR3 size: 17 residues. Trimming removed 1 base at V and 0 bases at J, with 10 bases between.

This clonotype was recorded once. The chain combines TRBV20-1 with TRBJ2-3; D possibly corresponds to TRBD2 (7 bases). Germline CDR1 and CDR2: DFQATT and SNEGSKA (reference sequence). This CDR3 contains 17 residues. Trimming took off 5 bases at V and 2 bases at J, with 23 bases between the two ends. As DNA, the CDR3 is TGCAGTGCTGGGGAGGGGGGGGGCTTTTGGGACACAGATACGCAGTATTTT. Protein product: CSAGEGGGFWDTDTQYF.

This chain connects TRBV7-8 to TRBJ1-3, with a possible D match to TRBD1 (5 bases). V was shortened by 1 base and J by 2 bases, with 12 bases between the two germline ends. CDR3 length: 16 amino acids. Germline CDR1 is SGHVS and CDR2 is FQNEAQ. The CDR3 spells CASSLGSGAAGNTIYF. The CDR3 bases are TGTGCCAGCAGCTTAGGATCCGGGGCTGCTGGAAACACCATATATTTT.

This clonotype was recorded a few times. The chain links TRBV30 to TRBJ2-5; D possibly corresponds to TRBD1 (6 bases). Trimming removed 3 bases at V and 5 bases at J, with 25 bases between. Germline lookup yields CDR1 GTSNPN and CDR2 SVGIG (reference sequence). The CDR3 length is 17 residues. Written as DNA, the CDR3 is TGTGCCTGGAGCCTTAGTCAAGCCCAGCAGGGGTGGGAGACCCAGTACTTC. Protein: CAWSLSQAQQGWETQYF.

The table lists this clonotype with many counts. The rearrangement joins TRBV6-1 to TRBJ2-7; the match to TRBD1 covers 9 bases. V trimming: 6 bases; J trimming: 3 bases; junction bases outside the gene matches: 6. This CDR3 is built from 14 residues. From germline, CDR1 is MNHNS and CDR2 SASEGT. The CDR3 region has the DNA TGTGCCAGCAGCGACAGGGGGTCCCTCTACGAGCAGTACTTC. Its translation: CASSDRGSLYEQYF.

In its sample, this clonotype was seen a few times. The V gene is TRBV7-9, the J gene TRBJ1-5; D is undetermined. CDR1 and CDR2 from the germline V gene are SEHNR and FQNEAQ (reference sequence). This CDR3 spans 13 amino acids. V shed 7 bases and J shed 9 bases, with 16 bases lying between them. In DNA form, the CDR3 reads TGTGCCAGCACCTCCCTAGACGGTCGGCCCCAGCATTTT. Translating it yields CASTSLDGRPQHF.

On this clonotype: One end of the junction does not line up with germline, which may come from a read error. The rearrangement uses TRBV20-1 and TRBJ2-5; TRBD2 is a possible D gene (7 bases). Germline CDR1 DFQATT, CDR2 SNEGSKA (reference sequence). This CDR3 has 10 amino acids. CDR3 amino acids: CSAGKGGGPF. As DNA, the CDR3 is TGCAGTGCTGGGAAGGGGGGGGGTCCGTTC.

V usage is TRBV6-5 and J usage is TRBJ2-7; 9 nucleotides match TRBD2. Germline lookup yields CDR1 MNHEY and CDR2 SVGAGI. V shed 7 bases and J 5 bases; nucleotides not matched to a gene: 9. This CDR3 region has 14 residues. The CDR3 here is CASKILAGFHEQYF. CDR3 coding DNA: TGTGCCAGCAAAATCCTAGCGGGATTCCACGAGCAGTACTTC.

This clonotype was seen once. The chain links TRBV5-1 to TRBJ2-7, with D unclear. V was clipped by 5 bases and J by 3 bases, with 12 bases between them. The germline V gene encodes CDR1 SGHRS and CDR2 YFSETQ. The CDR3 is 13 amino acids. CDR3 amino acids: CASRFSGSYEQYF. DNA of the CDR3: TGCGCCAGCAGATTTTCGGGTAGCTACGAGCAGTACTTC.

This clonotype was picked up many times. The chain combines TRBV19 with TRBJ1-6; possible D gene TRBD1, 5 bases. CDR1 and CDR2 from the germline V gene are LNHDA and SQIVND (reference sequence). This CDR3 has 13 residues. The V gene lost 10 bases and the J gene lost 9 bases, with 16 bases spanning the gap. This CDR3 is CATSRGTSSPLHF. In DNA, the CDR3 is TGTGCCACAAGCCGAGGGACTAGTTCACCCCTCCACTTT.

Many counts were recorded for this clonotype. This chain links TRBV29-1 with TRBJ1-2, with 9 bases lining up with TRBD1. The CDR3 sequence is 13 residues long. Trimming took 3 bases from V and 7 from J; bases not matched to a gene: 6. Germline V gene data show CDR1 as SQVTM and CDR2 as ANQGSEA. CDR3 in amino acids: CSVETNRGLGYTF. In nucleotides, the CDR3 is TGCAGCGTTGAGACTAACAGGGGGCTTGGCTACACCTTC. Filled out from reference TRBV29-1 and TRBJ1-2, the complete variable domain reads SAVISQKPSRDICQRGTSLTIQCQVDSQVTMMFWYRQQPGQSLTLIATANQGSEATYESGFVIDKFPISRPNLTFSTLTVSNMSPEDSSIYLCSVETNRGLGYTFGSGTRLTVV.

In regard to this clonotype: It is likely a read error, because the conserved phenylalanine at the end of the CDR3 is missing. It is unclear where the CDR3 begins or ends on the DNA, so no DNA is shown, and the CDR3 is as TCRdb lists it. The V gene is TRBV12-3 or TRBV12-4, the J gene TRBJ2-2; TRBD1, as called in the table, went unchecked against the DNA. The CDR3 extends over 9 residues, inclusive of both ends. CDR3 sequence: CASSSEAGT.

This sequence joins TRBV10-3 and TRBJ1-1, with unresolved D. The CDR3 runs to 15 residues. Germline V lookup: CDR1 ENHRY, CDR2 SYGVKD. V was pared by 3 bases and J by 1 base, with 12 bases between. The CDR3 DNA sequence: TGTGCCATCAGTGATTCTGGACGGGAGAACACTGAAGCTTTCTTT. Protein: CAISDSGRENTEAFF.

V usage is TRBV11-2 and J usage is TRBJ2-2; the D gene is possibly TRBD1 (5 bases). Germline lookup yields CDR1 SGHAT and CDR2 FQNNGV. This CDR3 contains 16 residues. The V and J ends lost 5 bases and 0 bases respectively, with 13 bases between them. The CDR3 protein is CASSIRARANTGELFF. CDR3 nucleotides: TGTGCCAGCAGCATTAGGGCCAGGGCGAACACCGGGGAGCTGTTTTTT.

The chain recombines TRBV20-1 with TRBJ1-2; D unclear. This CDR3 has 13 amino acids. Trimming stripped 5 bases from V and 8 bases from J, with 18 bases between. From germline, CDR1 is DFQATT and CDR2 SNEGSKA (reference sequence). The CDR3 sequence: CSAETSPGSGYTF. CDR3 bases: TGCAGTGCTGAGACCAGTCCCGGTTCGGGCTACACCTTC.

Sample share makes this clonotype medium-sized. This chain joins TRBV24-1 and TRBJ2-2; perhaps TRBD2 as D (6 bases). Trimming pared 4 bases from V and 13 bases from J, leaving 18 bases between. CDR1 and CDR2 (germline): KGHDR, SFDVKD. CDR3 length equals 14 residues. This CDR3 reads CATSDSIDAEGLFF. The DNA of the CDR3 is TGTGCCACCAGTGACAGTATTGATGCGGAGGGGCTGTTTTTT.

This clonotype was recorded at least ten times. The chain joins TRBV7-3 to TRBJ2-6, with D tentatively TRBD2 (5 bases). The CDR3 is 19 amino acids. Germline assignment: CDR1 SGHTA and CDR2 FQGTGA. Between the trimmed V and J ends, which lost 5 bases and 2 bases, there was a span of 22 bases. The CDR3 loop is CASSPGVWGRVPGANVLTF. The DNA for the CDR3 is TGTGCCAGCAGCCCCGGGGTATGGGGAAGGGTCCCTGGGGCCAACGTCCTGACTTTC.

The J gene is TRBJ1-1, the V gene TRBV6-6; 8 bases fit TRBD1. The germline V gene encodes CDR1 MNHNY and CDR2 SVGAGI (reference sequence). The CDR3 sequence is 13 residues long. V shed 10 bases, J shed 3 bases, and the junction held 7 bases outside the gene matches. The CDR3 protein is CATTDRAYTEAFF. The DNA for the CDR3 is TGTGCCACCACGGACAGGGCTTACACTGAAGCTTTCTTT.

A remark on this clonotype: The junction departs from the called germline gene at one end, perhaps through a read error. The V and J genes are TRBV4-1 and TRBJ2-2; tentative D call: TRBD2 (7 bases). CDR3 length equals 15 residues. Germline CDR1 reads MGHRA; CDR2 reads YSYEKL. The CDR3, as DNA: TGCGCCAGCAGCGAATCGGGGGGCAACACCGGGGAGCTGTCTTTT. Encoded protein: CASSESGGNTGELSF.

The table lists this clonotype with a count of one. A much bigger clone sits one base away, suggesting this may be a read error. The CDR3 DNA reads as TGTGCCAGTACTTCCGGGGCCTCTGGAAACACCACATATTTT. Translating it yields CASTSGASGNTTYF. This chain uses TRBV19 with TRBJ1-3; D possibly corresponds to TRBD1 (5 bases). This CDR3 region has 14 residues. Germline CDR1 is LNHDA and CDR2 is SQIVND (reference sequence).